This passage covers 18 T cell receptor beta chains from one sample sequenced in a study of blood T cell repertoires in COVID-19. Measured with immunoSEQ multiplex PCR; TCRdb has only the in-frame clones, and not every one. The table has about 480,000 clones, roughly 87% seen once; the top ten hold approximately 0.9%. The source material was peripheral blood. The receptors come from a man aged 18 to 29 with COVID-19, enrolled during active disease.

The CDR3 DNA reads TGTGCCAGCACCCAAGCCGAAACCAATCAGCCCCAGCATTTT. This codes for CASTQAETNQPQHF. V gene TRBV6-5 combines with J gene TRBJ1-5; D uncertain. This CDR3 is 14 amino acids long. Trimming pared 7 bases from V and 3 bases from J, leaving 13 bases between. From germline, CDR1 is MNHEY and CDR2 SVGAGI.

This clone was detected once. J is TRBJ2-7 and V is TRBV6-5; TRBD2 matches at 11 bases. The CDR3 runs 13 residues. Germline CDR1 is MNHEY and CDR2 is SVGAGI. V gave up 9 bases and J gave up 1 base; unmatched junction bases: 2. This CDR3 reads CASSGGESYEQYF. The DNA of the CDR3 is TGTGCCAGTAGCGGGGGGGAATCCTACGAGCAGTACTTC.

A few counts support this clone. This chain links TRBV24-1 with TRBJ1-1; 7 nucleotides agree with TRBD1. This CDR3 contains 15 residues. Germline CDR1 KGHDR, CDR2 SFDVKD. V trimming: 4 bases; J trimming: 6 bases; junction bases outside the gene matches: 10. The CDR3 is CATSDSGGGRAEAFF. CDR3 nucleotides: TGTGCCACCAGTGACTCAGGGGGTGGCCGGGCTGAAGCTTTCTTT.

The gene calls are TRBV5-6 and TRBJ2-5; D remains unclear. The germline CDR1 and CDR2 sequences are SGHDT and YYEEEE. Trimming pared 2 bases from V and 2 bases from J, leaving 7 bases between. The CDR3 contains 13 residues. The CDR3 loop is CASSFTRQETQYF. Here the CDR3 DNA reads TGTGCCAGCAGCTTTACCAGGCAAGAGACCCAGTACTTC.

The chain employs TRBV5-1 and TRBJ2-7; D gene unclear. The CDR3 is 15 residues long. Trimming took 0 bases from V and 3 from J, leaving 13 bases between them. Germline V gene sequence: CDR1 SGHRS, CDR2 YFSETQ. CDR3 region: CASSLGSGLIYEQYF. CDR3 nucleotides: TGCGCCAGCAGCTTGGGGTCAGGCCTTATCTACGAGCAGTACTTC.

The gene calls are TRBV23-1 and TRBJ2-7; TRBD1 agrees at 8 bases. TRBV23-1 is known as an ORF, though its function is uncertain. The CDR3 spans 14 residues. V lost 6 bases, J lost 4 bases, and 8 bases stayed unmatched. The CDR3 protein is CASSRDRPTYEQYF. The CDR3 coding sequence is TGCGCCAGCAGCCGGGACAGGCCCACTTACGAGCAGTACTTC.

The table lists this clone with a count of one. V is TRBV6-5 and J is TRBJ2-6; perhaps D is TRBD1 or TRBD2 (5 bases each). Germline V gene data show CDR1 as MNHEY and CDR2 as SVGAGI. V was cut by 10 bases and J by 0 bases, with 10 bases left in between. This CDR3 comprises 14 residues. The CDR3 loop reads CATREFSGANVLTF. The CDR3 nucleotides are TGTGCCACCAGGGAGTTCTCTGGGGCCAACGTCCTGACTTTC.

This rearrangement joins TRBV5-1 to TRBJ2-1, with a tentative D call TRBD1 (5 bases). This CDR3 has 15 amino acids. Trimming took off 0 bases at V and 6 bases at J, with 13 bases between the two ends. Germline CDR1 is SGHRS and CDR2 is YFSETQ. In DNA, the CDR3 is TGCGCCAGCAGCTTGGTTTCCGTCAGGGTCAATGAGCAGTTCTTC. Protein: CASSLVSVRVNEQFF. The full variable domain, rest sourced from reference TRBV5-1 and TRBJ2-1, is KAGVTQTPRYLIKTRGQQVTLSCSPISGHRSVSWYQQTPGQGLQFLFEYFSETQRNKGNFPGRFSGRQFSNSRSEMNVSTLELGDSALYLCASSLVSVRVNEQFFGPGTRLTVL.

The rearrangement joins TRBV29-1 to TRBJ2-7; D is unclear. Trimming removed 4 bases from V and 2 bases from J, with 6 bases in between. This CDR3 is built from 11 residues. The germline V gene encodes CDR1 SQVTM and CDR2 ANQGSEA. The CDR3 region has the DNA TGCAGCGTTGCGGCGGCCTACGAGCAGTACTTC. Protein sequence: CSVAAAYEQYF.

The J gene is TRBJ1-3, the V gene TRBV6-5, with D tentatively TRBD1 (5 bases). Germline-derived CDR1 and CDR2 are MNHEY and SVGAGI. V was pared by 2 bases and J by 2 bases, with 13 bases between. The CDR3 spans 16 residues. CDR3 in amino acids: CASSYLGRAAGNTIYF. The CDR3 DNA is TGTGCCAGCAGTTACCTCGGCAGGGCGGCTGGAAACACCATATATTTT.

The V call is TRBV30, the J call TRBJ2-4, with a tentative D call TRBD2 (6 bases). The V gene lost 0 bases and the J gene lost 0 bases, with 12 bases spanning the gap. The CDR3 loop spans 16 amino acids. Looked up from germline, CDR1 is GTSNPN and CDR2 is SVGIG (reference sequence). As DNA, the CDR3 is TGTGCCTGGAGTGTATTCACGGGACTAGCCAAAAACATTCAGTACTTC. Translating it yields CAWSVFTGLAKNIQYF.

This chain links TRBV9 with TRBJ2-1; 9 bases align to TRBD2. Losses at the gene ends were 4 bases for V and 9 bases for J; bases not matched to a gene: 2. This CDR3 comprises 12 residues. CDR1 SGDLS and CDR2 YYNGEE come from the germline V gene. The CDR3, as DNA: TGTGCCAGCAGCATTAGCGGGAGTGAGCAGTTCTTC. Translation gives CASSISGSEQFF.

A word on this clone: Other DNA sequences in the same sample also yield this CDR3. The chain carries TRBV3-1 (or the pseudogene TRBV3-2) and TRBJ2-7, with D possibly TRBD2 on 6 matching bases. Germline V gene sequence: CDR1 LGHDT, CDR2 YNNKEL (reference sequence). Between the trimmed V and J ends, which lost 4 bases and 2 bases, there was a span of 12 bases. The CDR3 is 14 amino acids. This CDR3 is CASSPRGGPYEQYF. The CDR3 DNA follows: TGTGCCAGCAGCCCTCGGGGAGGCCCCTACGAGCAGTACTTC.

This rearrangement joins TRBV5-6 to TRBJ2-5; perhaps TRBD2 as D (5 bases). This CDR3 is 14 amino acids long. V lost 1 base and J lost 2, with 9 bases in between. Germline CDR1 SGHDT, CDR2 YYEEEE. DNA of the CDR3: TGTGCCAGCAGCTTGCTGGAGGTGCAAGAGACCCAGTACTTC. As protein: CASSLLEVQETQYF.

The CDR3 region is CASRHERGGRSYEQYF. CDR3 coding DNA: TGTGCCAGCAGACACGAAAGGGGGGGGCGATCCTACGAGCAGTACTTC. The chain carries TRBV3-1 (or the pseudogene TRBV3-2) and TRBJ2-7; perhaps TRBD2 as D (7 bases). Trimming pared 6 bases from V and 1 base from J, leaving 19 bases between. The CDR3 is 16 residues long. Germline CDR1 and CDR2: LGHDT and YNNKEL (reference sequence).

The CDR3 coding sequence is TGTGCCACCAGCAGTAAAGGGACTGTCCAGTACTTC. Translated, it gives CATSSKGTVQYF. V usage is TRBV15 and J usage is TRBJ2-5; perhaps TRBD2 as D (6 bases). The CDR3 runs 12 residues. Per the germline V gene, CDR1 is LNHNV and CDR2 is YYDKDF (reference sequence). Trimming shortened V by 3 bases and J by 10 bases, and 12 bases separated the two germline ends.

The chain employs TRBV13 and TRBJ1-1, with 8 bases fitting TRBD1. From germline, CDR1 is PRHDT and CDR2 FYEKMQ (reference sequence). This CDR3 has 14 amino acids. V was clipped by 5 bases and J by 6 bases; unmatched bases: 8. CDR3 bases: TGTGCCAGCAGCCTCAGGGGGCGCGGCTCTGAAGCTTTCTTT. Its translation is CASSLRGRGSEAFF.

This clone was recorded only once. This rearrangement joins TRBV3-1 (or the pseudogene TRBV3-2) to TRBJ1-2; D unclear. Per germline, CDR1 LGHDT and CDR2 YNNKEL (reference sequence). The CDR3 contains 14 residues. Trimming pared 0 bases from V and 8 bases from J, leaving 13 bases between. In nucleotides, the CDR3 is TGTGCCAGCAGCCAAGATATGGTGGCAGGCGGCTACACCTTC. Residues: CASSQDMVAGGYTF.